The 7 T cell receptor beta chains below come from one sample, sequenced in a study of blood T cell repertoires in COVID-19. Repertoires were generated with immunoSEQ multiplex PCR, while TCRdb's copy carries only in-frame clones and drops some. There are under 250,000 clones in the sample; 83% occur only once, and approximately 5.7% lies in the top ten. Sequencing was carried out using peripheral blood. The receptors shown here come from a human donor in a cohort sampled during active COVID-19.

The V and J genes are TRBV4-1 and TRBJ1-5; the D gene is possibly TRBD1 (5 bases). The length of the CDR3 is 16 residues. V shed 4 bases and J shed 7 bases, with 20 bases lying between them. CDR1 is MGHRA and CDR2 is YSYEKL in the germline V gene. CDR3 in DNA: TGCGCCAGCAGCCCCAGGGAGAGGGGAGGAGGCCAGCCCCAGCATTTT. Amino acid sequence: CASSPRERGGGQPQHF.

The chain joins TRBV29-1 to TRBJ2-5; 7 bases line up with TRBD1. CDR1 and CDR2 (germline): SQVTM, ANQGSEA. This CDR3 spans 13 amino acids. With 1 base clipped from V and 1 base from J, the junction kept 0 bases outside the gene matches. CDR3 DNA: TGCAGCGTTGAAGGGGACAGCCAAGAGACCCAGTACTTC. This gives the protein CSVEGDSQETQYF.

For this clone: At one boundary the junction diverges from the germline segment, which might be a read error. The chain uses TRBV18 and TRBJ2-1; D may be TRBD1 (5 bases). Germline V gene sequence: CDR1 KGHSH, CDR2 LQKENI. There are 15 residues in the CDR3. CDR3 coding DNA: TGTGCCAGCTCATCACCCAGGGATTCCTACAATGAGCAGTTCTTC. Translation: CASSSPRDSYNEQFF.

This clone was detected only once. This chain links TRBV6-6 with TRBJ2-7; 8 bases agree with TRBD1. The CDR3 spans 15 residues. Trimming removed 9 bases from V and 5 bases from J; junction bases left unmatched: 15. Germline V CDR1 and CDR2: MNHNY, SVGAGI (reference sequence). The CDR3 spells CASIGTGVRPDEQYF. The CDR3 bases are TGTGCCAGTATAGGGACAGGTGTTCGACCGGACGAGCAGTACTTC.

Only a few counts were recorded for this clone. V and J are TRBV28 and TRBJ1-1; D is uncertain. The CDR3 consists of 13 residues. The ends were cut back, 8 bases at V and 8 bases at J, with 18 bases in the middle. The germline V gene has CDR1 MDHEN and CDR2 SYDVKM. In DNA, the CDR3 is TGTGCCAGCCAACCGGGTACGCAGATAGAAGCTTTCTTT. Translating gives CASQPGTQIEAFF.

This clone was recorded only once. As DNA, the CDR3 is TGTGCCAGTAGTAGAGGACTAGCGGGAGGGTCGACCAATGAGCAGTTCTTC. Its translation is CASSRGLAGGSTNEQFF. The chain joins TRBV19 to TRBJ2-1, with 15 bases lining up with TRBD2. The length of the CDR3 is 17 residues. J gave up 6 bases and V 4 bases, and 7 bases lay outside the gene matches. Germline CDR1 LNHDA, CDR2 SQIVND (reference sequence). The full variable domain, rest sourced from reference TRBV19 and TRBJ2-1, is DGGITQSPKYLFRKEGQNVTLSCEQNLNHDAMYWYRQDPGQGLRLIYYSQIVNDFQKGDIAEGYSVSREKKESFPLTVTSAQKNPTAFYLCASSRGLAGGSTNEQFFGPGTRLTVL.

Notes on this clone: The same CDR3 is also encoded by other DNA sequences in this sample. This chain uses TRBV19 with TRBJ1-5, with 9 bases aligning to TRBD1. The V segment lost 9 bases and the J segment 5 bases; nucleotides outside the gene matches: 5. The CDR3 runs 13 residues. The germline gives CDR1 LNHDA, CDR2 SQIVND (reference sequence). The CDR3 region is CASSGTGHQPQHF. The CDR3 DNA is TGTGCCAGCTCCGGGACAGGGCATCAGCCCCAGCATTTT.